Listed here is a single T cell receptor (beta chain). Its specificity is unknown. This entry comes from a study of cytomegalovirus exposure and HLA in healthy donors. General study findings and limits: A later analysis linked a missense DCLRE1C variant to TCR beta V- and J-gene trimming. Listed as cytomegalovirus-associated were more than 150 TCR beta chains. Earlier analysis found most TCR beta V segments productive about 87% or about 30% of the time.

The primer mix had 60 Vbeta and 13 Jbeta primers. Generated by immunoSEQ multiplex PCR, the TCRdb table keeps only in-frame clones and is missing some. The sample records some 85,000 clones, around 79% being singletons. This clonotype originated in a woman in her 40s in good health and CMV-seropositive. Sequenced input: PBMCs.

CDR3 sequence reads: CASSSGTGEGEQYF. CDR3 nucleotides: TGTGCCAGCAGCTCCGGGACAGGGGAAGGGGAGCAGTACTTC. The chain carries TRBV9 and TRBJ2-7; TRBD1 aligns across 10 bases. This CDR3 contains 14 residues. The V gene's germline CDR1 is SGDLS and CDR2 YYNGEE. V trimming: 4 bases; J trimming: 7 bases; junction bases outside the gene matches: 8.